The 27 T cell receptor beta chains presented below share a single source sample, sequenced in a study of blood T cell repertoires in COVID-19. The table came from immunoSEQ multiplex PCR; TCRdb's copy has only in-frame clones and leaves some out. In the table there are 180,000 or so clones, approximately 88% of which are singletons. The specimen sequenced was peripheral blood. These receptors all stem from a woman aged 35 to 49 with COVID-19, enrolled during active disease.

This clone is termed large (0.1 to 1%). CDR3 coding DNA: TGTGCCAGCAGTCCAGGCTCTCCCTTCTACGAGCAGTACTTC. The encoded protein is CASSPGSPFYEQYF. The J gene is TRBJ2-7, the V gene TRBV3-1 (or the pseudogene TRBV3-2); D is unclear. The CDR3 covers 14 residues. The germline V gene encodes CDR1 LGHDT and CDR2 YNNKEL (reference sequence). With 6 bases removed from V and 3 bases from J, the gap between germline ends came to 15 bases.

The rearrangement uses TRBV19 and TRBJ1-4; TRBD1 might be the D (6 bases). This CDR3 is built from 14 residues. V shed 4 bases and J shed 3 bases, with 9 bases lying between them. Germline assignment: CDR1 LNHDA and CDR2 SQIVND (reference sequence). CDR3 bases: TGTGCCAGTAGTAGGACAGCTTCTAATGAAAAACTGTTTTTT. Translation: CASSRTASNEKLFF.

This clone was seen once. The chain is built from TRBV5-4 and TRBJ1-1; D not resolved. Trimming took off 4 bases at V and 3 bases at J, with 13 bases between the two ends. Germline CDR1 reads SGHNT; CDR2 reads YYREEE (reference sequence). The CDR3 spans 14 residues. This chain's CDR3 is CASSTGGRDTEAFF. Here the CDR3 DNA reads TGTGCCAGCAGCACGGGAGGTCGGGACACTGAAGCTTTCTTT.

The chain couples TRBV19 to TRBJ1-2, with D tentatively TRBD1 (6 bases). Per the germline V gene, CDR1 is LNHDA and CDR2 is SQIVND (reference sequence). The CDR3 sequence is 12 residues long. V was shortened by 11 bases and J by 3 bases, with 13 bases between the two germline ends. The CDR3 loop is CAPKGGDYGYTF. DNA of the CDR3: TGTGCCCCCAAGGGGGGGGACTATGGCTACACCTTC. The complete variable domain, with remaining parts taken from reference TRBV19 and TRBJ1-2, reads DGGITQSPKYLFRKEGQNVTLSCEQNLNHDAMYWYRQDPGQGLRLIYYSQIVNDFQKGDIAEGYSVSREKKESFPLTVTSAQKNPTAFYLCAPKGGDYGYTFGSGTRLTVV.

The rearrangement joins TRBV9 to TRBJ1-2; D may be TRBD1 (5 bases). Trimming removed 6 bases at V and 8 bases at J, with 14 bases between. Germline V gene lookup returns CDR1 SGDLS and CDR2 YYNGEE. The CDR3 contains 12 residues. The CDR3 sequence: CASNARALGYTF. The CDR3 DNA is TGTGCCAGCAATGCCAGGGCGTTGGGCTACACCTTC.

This clone was seen only once. The chain employs TRBV27 and TRBJ1-4; 8 bases agree with TRBD1. The V gene end was trimmed by 5 bases and the J gene end by 7 bases; junction bases not matched to a gene: 6. The CDR3 loop spans 14 amino acids. Germline V gene data show CDR1 as MNHEY and CDR2 as SMNVEV (reference sequence). The CDR3 loop is CASSPGGAGEKLFF. CDR3 nucleotide sequence: TGTGCCAGCAGTCCAGGGGGCGCGGGTGAAAAACTGTTTTTT. The full variable domain, completed using reference TRBV27 and TRBJ1-4, is EAQVTQNPRYLITVTGKKLTVTCSQNMNHEYMSWYRQDPGLGLRQIYYSMNVEVTDKGDVPEGYKVSRKEKRNFPLILESPSPNQTSLYFCASSPGGAGEKLFFGSGTQLSVL.

The chain has TRBV11-2 and TRBJ1-6; D is uncertain. Germline V gene sequence: CDR1 SGHAT, CDR2 FQNNGV. The ends were cut back, 2 bases at V and 7 bases at J, with 15 bases in the middle. The CDR3 covers 16 residues. CDR3 nucleotide sequence: TGTGCCAGCAGCTTAAGCGTATGGGGAGTCAATTCACCCCTCCACTTT. It encodes CASSLSVWGVNSPLHF. Drawing the rest from reference TRBV11-2 and TRBJ1-6, the complete variable domain is EAGVAQSPRYKIIEKRQSVAFWCNPISGHATLYWYQQILGQGPKLLIQFQNNGVVDDSQLPKDRFSAERLKGVDSTLKIQPAKLEDSAVYLCASSLSVWGVNSPLHFGNGTRLTVT.

The chain has TRBV27 and TRBJ2-7; D is unresolved. The V end lost 1 base, the J end lost 3 bases, and 4 bases lay between the germline ends. The CDR3 runs 12 residues. Germline assignment: CDR1 MNHEY and CDR2 SMNVEV (reference sequence). This CDR3 is CASSLFGYEQYF. Written as DNA, the CDR3 is TGTGCCAGCAGTTTATTCGGCTACGAGCAGTACTTC.

This rearrangement joins TRBV2 to TRBJ2-4; 7 positions agree with TRBD2. The germline V gene encodes CDR1 SNHLY and CDR2 FYNNEI. Trimming at V came to 11 bases and at J to 8 bases, leaving 18 bases not matched to a gene. CDR3 length equals 15 residues. CDR3 coding DNA: TGTGCCTTACTGGAGAAAGTCACGGCGGGGGACATTCAGTACTTC. Protein: CALLEKVTAGDIQYF.

The chain uses TRBV7-9 and TRBJ1-1, with 7 bases that match TRBD1. The CDR3 consists of 15 residues. In germline, CDR1 is SEHNR, CDR2 FQNEAQ (reference sequence). Trimming cost V 6 bases and J 8 bases; bases outside gene matches: 15. For the CDR3, the DNA is TGTGCCAGCAGTGAAGACAGGGTGCCCCTCCACGAAGCTTTCTTT. Amino acids: CASSEDRVPLHEAFF.

The chain uses TRBV5-1 and TRBJ1-6, with D perhaps matching TRBD1 (6 bases). V was shortened by 0 bases and J by 5 bases, with 12 bases between the two germline ends. CDR3 length equals 16 residues. Per the germline V gene, CDR1 is SGHRS and CDR2 is YFSETQ. This CDR3 reads CASSLAGQSNNSPLHF. In DNA form, the CDR3 reads TGCGCCAGCAGCTTGGCCGGACAGAGCAATAATTCACCCCTCCACTTT.

J is TRBJ2-6 and V is TRBV19; D gene uncertain. V lost 3 bases and J 2 bases, leaving 14 bases between the germline ends. The V gene's germline CDR1 is LNHDA and CDR2 SQIVND (reference sequence). The CDR3 totals 17 residues. CDR3 loop: CASSMSWSPPGANVLTF. For the CDR3, the DNA is TGTGCCAGTAGTATGTCTTGGAGTCCCCCTGGGGCCAACGTCCTGACTTTC.

The gene calls are TRBV12-5 and TRBJ1-1; D not resolved. The CDR3 sequence is 13 residues long. Trimming shortened V by 2 bases and J by 1 base, and 5 bases separated the two germline ends. Germline CDR1 reads LGHNT; CDR2 reads FRNRAP. CDR3 loop: CASGLNGNTEAFF. CDR3 coding DNA: TGTGCTAGTGGTTTGAACGGGAACACTGAAGCTTTCTTT.

This chain links TRBV13 with TRBJ1-2; unclear D gene. The CDR3 sequence is 15 residues long. V lost 5 bases, J lost 2 bases, and 15 bases lay in between. Germline CDR1 and CDR2: PRHDT and FYEKMQ (reference sequence). CDR3 DNA: TGTGCCAGCAGCCCGAGCCCGGGGTCGAACTATGGCTACACCTTC. Translated, it gives CASSPSPGSNYGYTF. The complete variable domain, with remaining parts taken from reference TRBV13 and TRBJ1-2, reads AAGVIQSPRHLIKEKRETATLKCYPIPRHDTVYWYQQGPGQDPQFLISFYEKMQSDKGSIPDRFSAQQFSDYHSELNMSSLELGDSALYFCASSPSPGSNYGYTFGSGTRLTVV.

The genes are TRBV6-5 and TRBJ1-3; D is ambiguous. Trimming removed 9 bases at V and 0 bases at J, with 6 bases between. Germline V gene lookup returns CDR1 MNHEY and CDR2 SVGAGI. This CDR3 region has 12 residues. Here the CDR3 DNA reads TGTGCCAGTCAGGACTCTGGAAACACCATATATTTT. Its protein is CASQDSGNTIYF.

On this clone itself: A junction boundary mismatches the germline segment, possibly from a read error. The rearrangement links TRBV11-2 to TRBJ2-7; possibly TRBD1 for D (7 bases). Germline V lookup: CDR1 SGHAT, CDR2 FQNNGV. The length of the CDR3 is 12 residues. The DNA of the CDR3 is TGTGCCAGCAGCTTAGTGGGGGGACAGCGGACCTTC. Translating gives CASSLVGGQRTF.

The chain links TRBV5-4 to TRBJ1-3; 8 bases map to TRBD1. CDR1 is SGHNT, CDR2 YYREEE, per germline (reference sequence). This CDR3 contains 16 residues. With 0 bases clipped from V and 4 bases from J, the junction kept 6 bases outside the gene matches. The CDR3: CASSLGRQGTGNTIYF. The CDR3 DNA is TGTGCCAGCAGCTTGGGCCGACAGGGGACAGGAAACACCATATATTTT.

The gene calls are TRBV11-2 and TRBJ2-7, with 7 bases matching TRBD1. Germline V CDR1 and CDR2: SGHAT, FQNNGV. V shed 5 bases and J 5 bases; nucleotides not matched to a gene: 9. The CDR3 runs to 14 residues. CDR3 region: CASSARQGQDEQYF. CDR3 nucleotide sequence: TGTGCCAGCAGCGCACGACAGGGCCAGGACGAGCAGTACTTC.

The chain joins TRBV13 to TRBJ2-7; D perhaps matches TRBD1 (5 bases). The V gene's germline CDR1 is PRHDT and CDR2 FYEKMQ (reference sequence). Trimming pared 1 base from V and 6 bases from J, leaving 13 bases between. The CDR3 is made up of 14 amino acids. DNA of the CDR3: TGTGCCAGCAGCTTAGCTACAGGATTCGTCGAGCAGTACTTC. It translates to CASSLATGFVEQYF.

The rearrangement joins TRBV27 to TRBJ1-2; 8 bases line up with TRBD1. This CDR3 has 16 residues. Germline V gives CDR1 MNHEY, CDR2 SMNVEV (reference sequence). V shed 3 bases and J 8 bases; nucleotides not matched to a gene: 14. CDR3 loop: CASSLGGGQEWGGYTF. CDR3 sequence (DNA): TGTGCCAGCAGTTTGGGCGGGGGACAGGAGTGGGGAGGCTACACCTTC.

The genes are TRBV28 and TRBJ1-4, with D uncertain. V lost 2 bases, J lost 7 bases, and 8 bases lay in between. This CDR3 region has 13 residues. Germline V gene lookup returns CDR1 MDHEN and CDR2 SYDVKM. As DNA, the CDR3 is TGTGCCAGCAGTTTACTAGGTGGTGAAAAACTGTTTTTT. It encodes CASSLLGGEKLFF.

Only one count was recorded for this clone. J is TRBJ1-2 and V is TRBV2; 7 bases align to TRBD1. CDR1 SNHLY and CDR2 FYNNEI come from the germline V gene. Trimming at V came to 8 bases and at J to 4 bases, leaving 7 bases not matched to a gene. The CDR3 totals 13 residues. The CDR3: CASSGQTSYGYTF. In DNA, the CDR3 is TGTGCCAGCTCGGGACAGACCTCCTATGGCTACACCTTC. The full variable domain, its missing parts supplied by reference TRBV2 and TRBJ1-2, is EPEVTQTPSHQVTQMGQEVILRCVPISNHLYFYWYRQILGQKVEFLVSFYNNEISEKSEIFDDQFSVERPDGSNFTLKIRSTKLEDSAMYFCASSGQTSYGYTFGSGTRLTVV.

The chain uses TRBV7-9 and TRBJ2-1; TRBD1 agrees at 11 bases. Germline values: CDR1 SEHNR, CDR2 FQNEAQ (reference sequence). The CDR3 is 15 amino acids. V lost 1 base, J lost 6 bases, and 2 bases stayed unmatched. The CDR3 spells CASSLGGTGGNEQFF. CDR3 bases: TGTGCCAGCAGCTTAGGAGGGACAGGGGGCAATGAGCAGTTCTTC.

This clone came up a few times. The chain combines TRBV6-1 with TRBJ1-2, with 10 bases lining up with TRBD1. This CDR3 has 12 residues. The junction had 6 bases not matched to a gene; V was cut back by 3 bases and J by 14 bases. CDR1 is MNHNS, CDR2 SASEGT, per germline. The CDR3 coding sequence is TGTGCCAGCAGTGAGATGGGGACAGGGGAGACCTTC. Residues: CASSEMGTGETF.

V usage is TRBV2 and J usage is TRBJ2-5; D call uncertain. Between the trimmed V and J ends, which lost 10 bases and 1 base, there was a span of 13 bases. Germline V CDR1 and CDR2: SNHLY, FYNNEI. This CDR3 is 13 amino acids long. In nucleotides, the CDR3 is TGTGCCATATTAGGCGGTTTCCAAGAGACCCAGTACTTC. Its translation: CAILGGFQETQYF.

Comments on this clone: At one of its ends the junction is not consistent with the germline gene, which may arise from a read error. This chain's CDR3 is CASSSRLAAYKQYF. CDR3 in DNA: TGCGCCAGCAGTTCCCGACTAGCGGCCTACAAGCAGTACTTC. The J gene is TRBJ2-7, the V gene TRBV5-1; 9 bases line up with TRBD2. Germline V gives CDR1 SGHRS, CDR2 YFSETQ. This CDR3 has 14 residues.

The V and J genes are TRBV6-6 and TRBJ1-2; D unclear. Germline V gene sequence: CDR1 MNHNY, CDR2 SVGAGI (reference sequence). The CDR3 is 13 residues long. V lost 6 bases and J 0 bases, leaving 8 bases between the germline ends. This CDR3 is CASRRDSNYGYTF. The DNA of the CDR3 is TGTGCCAGCAGGCGGGATTCTAACTATGGCTACACCTTC.